This TCR beta chain originates from a study of T cell responses to AZD1222 COVID-19 vaccine. Profiled with immunoSEQ multiplex PCR; TCRdb holds only in-frame clones, not every one. The sample shows fewer than 150,000 clones, about 92% of them seen only once. Trimming shortened V by 6 bases and J by 7 bases, and 10 bases separated the two germline ends. The CDR3 consists of 13 residues. Germline CDR1 reads MNHEY; CDR2 reads SMNVEV (reference sequence). The receptor was isolated from an adult who received the AZD1222 COVID-19 vaccine. Sequenced here: peripheral blood, sampled 28 days after the second AZD1222 dose. This chain connects TRBV27 to TRBJ1-6; D is possibly TRBD1 (5 bases). The CDR3 is CASSNWGNSPLHF. CDR3 sequence (DNA): TGTGCCAGCAGCAACTGGGGGAATTCACCCCTCCACTTT.